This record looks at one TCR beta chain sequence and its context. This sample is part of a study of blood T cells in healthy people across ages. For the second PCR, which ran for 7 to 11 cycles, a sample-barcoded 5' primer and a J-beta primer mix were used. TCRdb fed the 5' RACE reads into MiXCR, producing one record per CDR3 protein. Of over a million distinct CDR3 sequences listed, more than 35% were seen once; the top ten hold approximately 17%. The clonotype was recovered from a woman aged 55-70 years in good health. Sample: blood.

The CDR3 is CASSVDASGSTDTQYF. The CDR3 nucleotides read TGTGCCAGCAGCGTAGATGCTAGCGGGAGCACAGATACGCAGTATTTT. The rearrangement joins TRBV9 to TRBJ2-3; 8 bases are shared with TRBD2. Germline V gene sequence: CDR1 SGDLS, CDR2 YYNGEE. There are 16 residues in the CDR3. V dropped 0 bases and J dropped 0; count of bases not matched to a gene: 3.